This is a list of T cell receptor beta chains from one sample in a study of T cell repertoires in cytomegalovirus infection. TCRdb reprocessed the reads via MiXCR and lists one record per CDR3 protein. Here the sample spans approximately 220,000 distinct CDR3 sequences, roughly two fifths being singletons. Antigen specificity for these receptors is unknown. Specimen: CD8+ T cells from cultured PBMCs, collected from culture after CMV antigen stimulation. These receptors all stem from a human donor in good health (CMV status not recorded). Some clones in this sample may be carry-over from other donors' samples. Each CDR3 is given without its conserved first and last residue.

j_call | v_call | cdr3_aa
TRBJ2-1 | TRBV7-6 | ASRDPGLAASSYNEQF
TRBJ1-1 | TRBV19 | ASSIGVEGTHVLNTEAF
TRBJ2-1 | TRBV6-5 | ASSYSGLAGANEQF
TRBJ1-5 | TRBV10-3 | AISESQGTGTSSNQPQH
TRBJ2-6 | TRBV2 | ASSSDTVSGANVLT
TRBJ2-1 | TRBV28 | ASIPRGTSGGNEQF
TRBJ1-4 | TRBV7-2 | ASSPTRLKDEKLF
TRBJ1-1 | TRBV27 | ASGIGSRTEAF
TRBJ2-2 | TRBV7-3 | ASRQTGGTGELF
TRBJ1-5 | TRBV6-4 | ASSDWEVEDSWWHQPQH
TRBJ1-1 | TRBV11-2 | ASSLYPEAF
TRBJ1-1 | TRBV11-1 | ATSELVNTEAF
TRBJ2-2 | TRBV27 | ASSLPYTGELF
TRBJ1-4 | TRBV7-2 | ASSLEFGDPEKLF
TRBJ2-5 | TRBV11-2 | ASSLHPGAVSPETQY
TRBJ2-7 | TRBV7-2 | ASSLGLAGGAYEQY
TRBJ2-7 | TRBV27 | ASSPTGDFEQY
TRBJ2-1 | TRBV6-1 | ASSGPGTSGRLNEQF
TRBJ2-3 | TRBV3-1 | ASSQDLDSMQADTQY
TRBJ1-5 | TRBV7-9 | ASSIDRNQPQH
TRBJ1-5 | TRBV5-4 | ASSLGGSPDQPQH
TRBJ1-6 | TRBV7-2 | ASSSFVGRSNSPLH
TRBJ1-1 | TRBV7-8 | ASSPRGPDGAF
TRBJ1-3 | TRBV3-1 | ASSQDLTASGNTIY
TRBJ2-6 | TRBV25-1 | ASSATSVAGANVLT
TRBJ2-2 | TRBV9 | ASSTHRTVNTGELF
TRBJ2-1 | TRBV29-1 | SVEDNEQF
TRBJ2-1 | TRBV7-9 | ASSLGERNEQF
TRBJ1-2 | TRBV19 | ASTPEDAYGYT
TRBJ2-2 | TRBV7-6 | ASSGGSRNTGELF
TRBJ2-5 | TRBV5-4 | ASRLSTGRYQETRY